The entry that follows covers one TCR beta chain sequence. The data originate from a study of blood T cell repertoires in COVID-19. About the study: Acute and convalescent COVID-19 samples came from the United States, Italy and Spain.

The method was immunoSEQ multiplex PCR; TCRdb's version includes in-frame clones alone and lacks a portion of them. The table includes 190,000 or so clones, approximately 86% detected once. The receptor was derived from a man between 60 and 70 years old with COVID-19, enrolled during active disease. Source material: peripheral blood.

The DNA for the CDR3 is TGTGCCAGCAGAGAACAGTTCCCCCCCTACTATGGCTACACCTTC. It encodes CASREQFPPYYGYTF. The V and J genes are TRBV5-6 and TRBJ1-2; D remains ambiguous. The V gene lost 5 bases and the J gene lost 3 bases, with 17 bases spanning the gap. In germline, CDR1 is SGHDT, CDR2 YYEEEE. This CDR3 comprises 15 residues. The whole variable domain, filled in from reference TRBV5-6 and TRBJ1-2, reads DAGVTQSPTHLIKTRGQQVTLRCSPKSGHDTVSWYQQALGQGPQFIFQYYEEEERQRGNFPDRFSGHQFPNYSSELNVNALLLGDSALYLCASREQFPPYYGYTFGSGTRLTVV.